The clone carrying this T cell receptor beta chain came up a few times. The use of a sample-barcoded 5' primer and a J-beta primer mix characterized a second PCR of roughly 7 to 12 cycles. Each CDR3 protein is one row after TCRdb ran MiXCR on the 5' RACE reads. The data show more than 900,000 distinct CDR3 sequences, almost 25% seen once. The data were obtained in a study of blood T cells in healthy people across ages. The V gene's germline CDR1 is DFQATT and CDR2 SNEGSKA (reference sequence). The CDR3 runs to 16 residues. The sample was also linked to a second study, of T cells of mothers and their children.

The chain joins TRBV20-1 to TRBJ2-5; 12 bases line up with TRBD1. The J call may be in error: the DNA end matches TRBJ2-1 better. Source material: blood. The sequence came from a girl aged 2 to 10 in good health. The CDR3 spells CSARDGTGGSINEQFF. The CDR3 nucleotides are TGCAGTGCTAGAGATGGGACAGGGGGCTCTATCAATGAGCAGTTCTTC.